One sample yielded the 19 T cell receptor beta chains listed below, sequenced in a study of T cells in Graves' hyperthyroidism and ophthalmopathy. Amplified TCR beta CDR3 regions came from RNA transcripts. The primer set for the first-round RT-PCR of the TCR CDR3 was HTBI. TCRdb recomputed calls from the multiplex PCR reads with MiXCR, one row per CDR3 protein. The sample carries 350,000 or so distinct CDR3 sequences, over 15% recorded once. Sequencing was carried out using blood. The receptors were gathered from a woman aged 40 to 50 with Graves' ophthalmopathy.

Concerning this clonotype: No conserved phenylalanine or tryptophan is present at the end of the CDR3, so a read error is the likely explanation. This rearrangement joins TRBV4-1 to TRBJ2-5; 7 positions agree with TRBD1. Germline CDR1 and CDR2: MGHRA and YSYEKL. The CDR3 extends over 15 amino acids. J lost 1 base, V lost 3 bases, and 5 bases had no gene match. The CDR3 bases are TGCGCCAGCAGCCATGTAGGGGGCAGCCAAGAGACCCAGTACCTC. Its translation: CASSHVGGSQETQYL.

The table lists this clonotype with many counts. The gene calls are TRBV12-3 or TRBV12-4 and TRBJ2-7; 10 bases line up with TRBD1. This CDR3 is built from 14 residues. The J segment lost 6 bases and the V segment lost 1 base, leaving 3 bases of the junction unmatched. The CDR3 sequence: CASSLGDRGGEQYF. The CDR3 DNA reads TGTGCCAGCAGTTTAGGGGACAGGGGAGGCGAGCAGTACTTC.

Ten or more counts support this clonotype. A much larger clone lies a single base off, so this may be a read error. V is TRBV5-1 and J is TRBJ1-1; a weak D match, TRBD1 (5 bases). Germline V gene data show CDR1 as SGHRS and CDR2 as YFSETQ. The CDR3 has 14 amino acids. CDR3 nucleotides: TGCGCCAGCAGAACCCCAGGGTCGAACACTGAAGCTTCCTTT. It encodes CASRTPGSNTEASF.

This clonotype occurred many times. J is TRBJ1-5 and V is TRBV12-3 or TRBV12-4, with D possibly being TRBD1 (5 bases). This CDR3 spans 14 amino acids. The V end lost 3 bases, the J end lost 4 bases, and 10 bases lay between the germline ends. CDR3 region: CASSFQGANQPQHF. CDR3 nucleotides: TGTGCCAGCAGTTTTCAAGGGGCAAATCAGCCCCAGCATTTT.

This clonotype has ten or more counts. This sequence joins TRBV7-8 and TRBJ2-5; 7 nucleotides align to TRBD2. CDR3 size: 15 residues. V shed 1 base, J shed 5 bases, and the junction held 7 bases outside the gene matches. Looked up from germline, CDR1 is SGHVS and CDR2 is FQNEAQ. The CDR3 nucleotides are TGTGCCAGCAGCTTAGGGGTTATTAGCGGGGAGACCCAGTACTTC. Residues: CASSLGVISGETQYF.

This clonotype was seen ten or more times. This sequence joins TRBV5-1 and TRBJ1-1, with D tentatively TRBD1 (5 bases). The CDR3 extends over 16 amino acids. The germline CDR1 and CDR2 sequences are SGHRS and YFSETQ. The V and J ends lost 2 bases and 1 base respectively, with 15 bases between them. The CDR3 loop reads CASSLGAGASNTEAFF. The CDR3 bases are TGCGCCAGCAGCTTAGGGGCCGGGGCTTCGAACACTGAAGCTTTCTTT.

This clonotype has a count of ten or more. V is TRBV20-1 and J is TRBJ1-1, with D unresolved. Trimming shortened V by 5 bases and J by 3 bases, and 10 bases separated the two germline ends. CDR3 size: 12 residues. Per the germline V gene, CDR1 is DFQATT and CDR2 is SNEGSKA (reference sequence). The CDR3 nucleotides are TGCAGTGCTCTAGGTCTGGACACTGAAGCTTTCTTT. Residues: CSALGLDTEAFF.

This clonotype was observed many times. V usage is TRBV2 and J usage is TRBJ1-2; D gene unclear. V gave up 5 bases and J gave up 4 bases, with 11 bases separating them. Germline loops: CDR1 SNHLY, CDR2 FYNNEI. This CDR3 contains 13 residues. The CDR3 sequence: CASSRTEFYGYTF. CDR3 sequence (DNA): TGTGCCAGCAGTCGGACGGAATTCTATGGCTACACCTTC.

This clonotype was seen just once. The V gene is TRBV5-1, the J gene TRBJ1-5, with 9 bases that match TRBD1. The CDR3 is made up of 15 amino acids. After removal of 2 bases from V and 5 bases from J, the junction contained 5 bases not matched to a gene. Looked up from germline, CDR1 is SGHRS and CDR2 is YFSETQ. The chain's CDR3 is CASSFGDRADQPQHF. CDR3 nucleotide sequence: TGCGCCAGCAGCTTTGGGGACAGGGCGGATCAGCCCCAGCATTTT. The variable domain in full, completed from reference TRBV5-1 and TRBJ1-5, reads KAGVTQTPRYLIKTRGQQVTLSCSPISGHRSVSWYQQTPGQGLQFLFEYFSETQRNKGNFPGRFSGRQFSNSRSEMNVSTLELGDSALYLCASSFGDRADQPQHFGDGTRLSIL.

In this sample, this clonotype turned up a few times. This chain uses TRBV3-1 with TRBJ1-5; D remains ambiguous. The germline gives CDR1 LGHDT, CDR2 YNNKEL (reference sequence). Deletions cut 3 bases from V and 8 bases from J, with 8 bases between. The CDR3 is 12 amino acids. The CDR3 loop is CASSQGLEPQHF. CDR3 DNA sequence: TGTGCCAGCAGCCAGGGCTTGGAGCCCCAGCATTTT.

This clonotype was counted ten times or more. V usage is TRBV18 and J usage is TRBJ1-2, with D perhaps matching TRBD1 (5 bases). The V and J ends lost 6 bases and 9 bases respectively, with 29 bases between them. From germline, CDR1 is KGHSH and CDR2 LQKENI. The CDR3 sequence is 17 residues long. In nucleotides, the CDR3 is TGTGCCAGCTCCTCAAATACACAGTTTCGGGGACTTGGTAGCTACACCTTC. As protein: CASSSNTQFRGLGSYTF.

The rearrangement uses TRBV20-1 and TRBJ2-5; no definite D call. The CDR3 length is 11 residues. CDR1 DFQATT and CDR2 SNEGSKA come from the germline V gene (reference sequence). For the CDR3, the DNA is TGCAGCTCGGCTGGACAAGAGACCCAGTACTTC. Protein: CSSAGQETQYF.

This clonotype occurred many times. The V call is TRBV24-1, the J call TRBJ1-1; tentative D call: TRBD1 (6 bases). The germline V gene encodes CDR1 KGHDR and CDR2 SFDVKD. V was clipped by 4 bases and J by 7 bases, with 12 bases between them. This CDR3 region has 13 residues. This CDR3 reads CATSEAGRGEAFF. The CDR3 nucleotides read TGTGCCACCAGTGAGGCGGGCAGGGGTGAAGCTTTCTTT.

This clonotype was counted at least ten times. The chain is built from TRBV29-1 and TRBJ2-2; no reliable D call. The CDR3 spans 13 residues. Germline-derived CDR1 and CDR2 are SQVTM and ANQGSEA. V gave up 4 bases and J gave up 3 bases, with 9 bases separating them. This chain's CDR3 is CSVVDLHTGELFF. The CDR3 region has the DNA TGCAGCGTTGTAGACTTACACACCGGGGAGCTGTTTTTT.

This clonotype was seen many times. CDR3 nucleotide sequence: TGTGCCAGCAGTCCCTCACAGACAGGGTCCTACGAGCAGTACTTC. Translation: CASSPSQTGSYEQYF. The gene calls are TRBV28 and TRBJ2-7; 7 bases agree with TRBD1. Trimming at V came to 5 bases and at J to 1 base, leaving 8 bases not matched to a gene. The germline V gene encodes CDR1 MDHEN and CDR2 SYDVKM. This CDR3 has 15 amino acids.

This clonotype was seen many times. The rearrangement uses TRBV7-2 and TRBJ2-5; 11 nucleotides line up with TRBD2. V was pared by 5 bases and J by 3 bases, with 8 bases of the junction left unmatched. The CDR3 loop spans 16 amino acids. The germline gives CDR1 SGHTA, CDR2 FQGNSA. For the CDR3, the DNA is TGTGCCAGCAGCCGCCGGATACTAGCGGGAGAAGAGACCCAGTACTTC. Amino acid sequence: CASSRRILAGEETQYF.

This clonotype was detected many times. This chain connects TRBV6-1 to TRBJ2-7; D gene unclear. Germline V CDR1 and CDR2: MNHNS, SASEGT. The V gene lost 2 bases and the J gene lost 3 bases, with 5 bases spanning the gap. CDR3 size: 12 residues. The CDR3, as DNA: TGTGCCAGCAGTGAAATTCTCTACGAGCAGTACTTC. Translating gives CASSEILYEQYF.

This clonotype was recorded a few times. The chain recombines TRBV3-1 with TRBJ2-6; possible D gene TRBD1, 5 bases. Trimming took 1 base from V and 0 from J, leaving 19 bases between them. In germline, CDR1 is LGHDT, CDR2 YNNKEL (reference sequence). The CDR3 contains 20 residues. The CDR3 sequence is CASSQGIAQGSTSGANVLTF. The CDR3 nucleotides read TGTGCCAGCAGCCAAGGCATCGCGCAGGGTAGCACCTCTGGGGCCAACGTCCTGACTTTC.

This clonotype came up many times. The rearrangement uses TRBV18 and TRBJ1-5; D gene unclear. The CDR3 extends over 15 amino acids. V gave up 1 base and J gave up 2 bases, with 9 bases separating them. Germline V gives CDR1 KGHSH, CDR2 LQKENI. In DNA, the CDR3 is TGTGCCAGCTCACCACTGCCCGGCGGCAATCAGCCCCAGCATTTT. Protein: CASSPLPGGNQPQHF.